Below, 27 T cell receptor beta chains from the same sample are listed, as sequenced in a study of cytomegalovirus exposure and HLA in healthy donors. Both 60 Vbeta primers and 13 Jbeta primers went into the PCR. Produced via immunoSEQ multiplex PCR; TCRdb's table is partial and in-frame only. Its table lists under 200,000 clones. Input material: PBMCs. The receptors derive from a man between 25 and 39 years old in good health and CMV-seronegative.

The chain carries TRBV25-1 and TRBJ2-2; 12 bases are shared with TRBD1. CDR3 length equals 17 residues. Germline V gene lookup returns CDR1 MGHDK and CDR2 SYGVNS. Trimming removed 3 bases from V and 5 bases from J; junction bases left unmatched: 7. The DNA for the CDR3 is TGTGCCAGCAGTGAGGCGGGACAGGGGGCGCTTACCGGGGAGCTGTTTTTT. This gives the protein CASSEAGQGALTGELFF.

This chain joins TRBV15 and TRBJ2-2, with 15 bases fitting TRBD2. CDR3 length: 18 residues. The V gene's germline CDR1 is LNHNV and CDR2 YYDKDF (reference sequence). Trimming at V came to 3 bases and at J to 5 bases, leaving 7 bases not matched to a gene. CDR3 bases: TGTGCCACCAGCAGGGGACTAGCGGGAGGCCAGGGAACCGGGGAGCTGTTTTTT. As protein: CATSRGLAGGQGTGELFF.

This chain links TRBV2 with TRBJ1-3; 8 nucleotides agree with TRBD1. After removal of 5 bases from V and 4 bases from J, the junction contained 4 bases not matched to a gene. Germline V CDR1 and CDR2: SNHLY, FYNNEI. This CDR3 has 14 residues. CDR3 sequence reads: CASSQGAGGNTIYF. CDR3 DNA: TGTGCCAGCAGTCAGGGGGCTGGAGGAAACACCATATATTTT.

V is TRBV27 and J is TRBJ2-2, with a tentative D call TRBD2 (8 bases). Looked up from germline, CDR1 is MNHEY and CDR2 is SMNVEV (reference sequence). This CDR3 has 19 amino acids. V was shortened by 2 bases and J by 7 bases, with 26 bases between the two germline ends. CDR3 protein: CASSLAPGTDGLAGGELFF. DNA for the CDR3: TGTGCCAGCAGTTTAGCCCCCGGGACAGACGGACTAGCCGGCGGGGAGCTGTTTTTT.

The chain has TRBV9 and TRBJ1-3; possible D gene TRBD1, 6 bases. This CDR3 is 17 amino acids long. Germline loops: CDR1 SGDLS, CDR2 YYNGEE. Trimming took 0 bases from V and 4 from J, leaving 17 bases between them. CDR3 protein: CASSVAEGVPIGNTIYF. CDR3 sequence (DNA): TGTGCCAGCAGCGTAGCAGAGGGGGTACCGATCGGAAACACCATATATTTT.

The chain links TRBV6-1 to TRBJ2-7, with 7 bases identical to TRBD1. The trim removed 6 bases at V and 3 bases at J, leaving 8 bases unmatched. The CDR3 is 14 amino acids. Germline V gene sequence: CDR1 MNHNS, CDR2 SASEGT. CDR3 in DNA: TGTGCCAGCAGCCGGGACAGCTACCTCTACGAGCAGTACTTC. It yields the protein CASSRDSYLYEQYF.

The genes are TRBV5-4 and TRBJ1-6, with 8 bases that match TRBD1. Trimming at V came to 0 bases and at J to 8 bases, leaving 10 bases not matched to a gene. Germline V lookup: CDR1 SGHNT, CDR2 YYREEE (reference sequence). CDR3 length: 17 residues. Here the CDR3 reads CASSLAQGADRHSPLHF. CDR3 in DNA: TGTGCCAGCAGCTTGGCGCAGGGGGCAGATAGACATTCACCCCTCCACTTT.

The V call is TRBV6-5, the J call TRBJ2-7; tentatively, D is TRBD1 (5 bases). The V gene's germline CDR1 is MNHEY and CDR2 SVGAGI. The V end was cut by 0 bases, the J end by 0 bases, with 12 bases between. The CDR3 runs to 16 residues. CDR3 sequence: CASSYSYVGDSYEQYF. CDR3 in DNA: TGTGCCAGCAGTTACTCGTACGTAGGGGACTCCTACGAGCAGTACTTC.

The chain links TRBV29-1 to TRBJ1-2, with 9 bases identical to TRBD1. In germline, CDR1 is SQVTM, CDR2 ANQGSEA. With V trimmed by 5 bases and J by 6 bases, 10 bases remained unmatched. The CDR3 extends over 14 amino acids. CDR3 sequence (DNA): TGCAGCGTTCCTCGGACAGGGGTTAGAAATGGCTACACCTTC. Its protein is CSVPRTGVRNGYTF.

This chain links TRBV11-3 with TRBJ1-1; 7 bases fit TRBD1. Germline V gives CDR1 SGHNT, CDR2 YENEEA. V shed 0 bases, J shed 4 bases, and the junction held 2 bases outside the gene matches. The CDR3 sequence is 14 residues long. CDR3 in amino acids: CASSLEQGSTEAFF. The CDR3 DNA sequence: TGTGCCAGCAGCTTAGAACAGGGGAGCACTGAAGCTTTCTTT.

The rearrangement links TRBV19 to TRBJ2-1, with D hard to call. Trimming took 6 bases from V and 5 from J, leaving 2 bases between them. From germline, CDR1 is LNHDA and CDR2 SQIVND (reference sequence). The CDR3 is made up of 10 amino acids. In DNA, the CDR3 is TGTGCCAGTAGCGACAATGAGCAGTTCTTC. Its protein is CASSDNEQFF.

The CDR3 region is CASSVERGIAGFTDTQYF. For the CDR3, the DNA is TGTGCCAGCAGCGTAGAACGTGGGATAGCGGGTTTCACAGATACGCAGTATTTT. The chain links TRBV9 to TRBJ2-3; 7 nucleotides agree with TRBD2. CDR1 SGDLS and CDR2 YYNGEE come from the germline V gene. After removal of 0 bases from V and 2 bases from J, the junction contained 12 bases not matched to a gene. This CDR3 spans 18 amino acids.

V and J are TRBV5-1 and TRBJ2-2; 9 bases match TRBD1. The CDR3 spans 16 residues. After removal of 5 bases from V and 7 bases from J, the junction contained 12 bases not matched to a gene. Germline CDR1 SGHRS, CDR2 YFSETQ. This chain's CDR3 is CASRRSGTGLVGELFF. The DNA of the CDR3 is TGCGCCAGCAGGCGTTCAGGGACAGGGCTCGTCGGGGAGCTGTTTTTT.

The chain links TRBV12-2 to TRBJ1-3. TRBV12-2 is classified as a pseudogene. The CDR3 consists of 16 residues. CDR3 sequence: CASRLGRGRRRNTIYF. The CDR3 DNA reads as TGTGCAAGTCGCTTAGGGAGAGGGCGGCGAAGAAACACCATATATTTT.

The chain has TRBV5-1 and TRBJ1-2; TRBD1 might be the D (5 bases). This CDR3 has 14 residues. V was pared by 4 bases and J by 2 bases, with 12 bases between. The germline CDR1 and CDR2 sequences are SGHRS and YFSETQ. In DNA form, the CDR3 reads TGCGCCAGCAGCCTCCAGGGTTCAAACTATGGCTACACCTTC. Translating it yields CASSLQGSNYGYTF.

This chain connects TRBV2 to TRBJ1-1; 8 bases fit TRBD1. The CDR3 extends over 16 amino acids. CDR1 and CDR2 (germline): SNHLY, FYNNEI. V dropped 8 bases and J dropped 4; count of bases not matched to a gene: 15. The CDR3 reads CASSPQGAPVGTEAFF. In DNA, the CDR3 is TGTGCCAGCTCCCCCCAGGGGGCGCCTGTAGGCACTGAAGCTTTCTTT. The variable domain in full, completed from reference TRBV2 and TRBJ1-1, reads EPEVTQTPSHQVTQMGQEVILRCVPISNHLYFYWYRQILGQKVEFLVSFYNNEISEKSEIFDDQFSVERPDGSNFTLKIRSTKLEDSAMYFCASSPQGAPVGTEAFFGQGTRLTVV.

The CDR3 nucleotides are TGCAGCGCCCGGACAGGGGGACATGGCTACACCTTC. This translates into CSARTGGHGYTF. The chain links TRBV29-1 to TRBJ1-2; 10 nucleotides align to TRBD1. The CDR3 has 12 residues. Per the germline V gene, CDR1 is SQVTM and CDR2 is ANQGSEA. The ends lost 7 bases at V and 6 bases at J; junction bases unmatched: 5. The full variable domain, its missing parts supplied by reference TRBV29-1 and TRBJ1-2, is SAVISQKPSRDICQRGTSLTIQCQVDSQVTMMFWYRQQPGQSLTLIATANQGSEATYESGFVIDKFPISRPNLTFSTLTVSNMSPEDSSIYLCSARTGGHGYTFGSGTRLTVV.

The V call is TRBV6-1, the J call TRBJ2-2; TRBD1 matches 7 bases. V dropped 7 bases and J dropped 2; count of bases not matched to a gene: 7. CDR1 and CDR2 from the germline V gene are MNHNS and SASEGT. The CDR3 is made up of 15 amino acids. The CDR3 protein is CASTRQGVNTGELFF. The CDR3, as DNA: TGTGCCAGCACCAGACAGGGAGTAAACACCGGGGAGCTGTTTTTT.

V and J are TRBV6-1 and TRBJ2-7; D is unresolved. Germline loops: CDR1 MNHNS, CDR2 SASEGT. Trimming cost V 6 bases and J 3 bases, with 6 bases left between them. The CDR3 extends over 11 amino acids. The CDR3 DNA sequence: TGTGCCAGCAGACAACACTACGAGCAGTACTTC. It codes for CASRQHYEQYF.

The chain links TRBV6-5 to TRBJ2-5; tentatively, D is TRBD2 (6 bases). Germline V lookup: CDR1 MNHEY, CDR2 SVGAGI. The CDR3 sequence is 14 residues long. With 4 bases removed from V and 3 bases from J, the gap between germline ends came to 12 bases. The CDR3 loop is CASSSRREKETQYF. The DNA of the CDR3 is TGTGCCAGCAGTTCTCGGAGGGAAAAAGAGACCCAGTACTTC.

This clone is medium-sized by frequency. This CDR3 is also generated by other DNA sequences in the sample. The chain is built from TRBV2 and TRBJ1-1; no clear D. Trimming removed 4 bases from V and 1 base from J, with 7 bases in between. The CDR3 has 13 amino acids. Germline V gene sequence: CDR1 SNHLY, CDR2 FYNNEI. CDR3 in DNA: TGTGCCAGCAGTGTACCGGGGAACACTGAAGCTTTCTTT. This translates into CASSVPGNTEAFF.

The rearrangement uses TRBV7-6 and TRBJ2-7, with 9 bases identical to TRBD2. The CDR3 length is 16 residues. Looked up from germline, CDR1 is SGHVS and CDR2 is FNYEAQ. With 1 base clipped from V and 2 bases from J, the junction kept 6 bases outside the gene matches. CDR3 DNA sequence: TGTGCCAGCAGCTTAGGGGGACTAGCTGCAGCCTACGAGCAGTACTTC. It codes for CASSLGGLAAAYEQYF.

As to this clone: One end of the junction does not line up with germline, which may come from a read error. The chain couples TRBV27 to TRBJ2-1; TRBD2 matches 12 bases. The CDR3 runs to 14 residues. Per germline, CDR1 MNHEY and CDR2 SMNVEV (reference sequence). The CDR3 DNA follows: TGTGCCAGCAGTTCCCTAGCGGGAGGGAATGAGCAGCTCTTC. This encodes CASSSLAGGNEQLF.

The genes are TRBV28 and TRBJ2-6; 9 bases are shared with TRBD1. Germline CDR1 reads MDHEN; CDR2 reads SYDVKM. This CDR3 spans 17 amino acids. J lost 0 bases, V lost 6 bases, and 6 bases had no gene match. The CDR3 loop is CASRRTGDPSGANVLTF. For the CDR3, the DNA is TGTGCCAGCAGGCGGACAGGGGACCCCTCTGGGGCCAACGTCCTGACTTTC.

The CDR3 region has the DNA TGTGCCAGCAGCTTAAAGGCGGGAACCTACGAGCAGTACTTC. Amino acids: CASSLKAGTYEQYF. The chain is built from TRBV7-2 and TRBJ2-7; a weak D match, TRBD2 (6 bases). Germline V lookup: CDR1 SGHTA, CDR2 FQGNSA. The germline V and J ends were trimmed by 2 bases and 2 bases, with 10 bases remaining between them. This CDR3 region has 14 residues.

The gene calls are TRBV25-1 and TRBJ2-7, with TRBD1 matching over 11 bases. V was clipped by 4 bases and J by 6 bases; unmatched bases: 5. Germline CDR1 and CDR2: MGHDK and SYGVNS. The CDR3 is made up of 14 amino acids. CDR3 sequence: CASSADRGHSEQYF. Here the CDR3 DNA reads TGTGCCAGCAGTGCGGACAGGGGGCATTCCGAGCAGTACTTC.

The chain uses TRBV11-3 and TRBJ2-1; D not resolved. CDR3 size: 10 residues. Looked up from germline, CDR1 is SGHNT and CDR2 is YENEEA. V gave up 5 bases and J gave up 10 bases, with 6 bases separating them. CDR3 region: CASSPPEQFF. CDR3 sequence (DNA): TGTGCCAGCAGCCCCCCAGAGCAGTTCTTC.